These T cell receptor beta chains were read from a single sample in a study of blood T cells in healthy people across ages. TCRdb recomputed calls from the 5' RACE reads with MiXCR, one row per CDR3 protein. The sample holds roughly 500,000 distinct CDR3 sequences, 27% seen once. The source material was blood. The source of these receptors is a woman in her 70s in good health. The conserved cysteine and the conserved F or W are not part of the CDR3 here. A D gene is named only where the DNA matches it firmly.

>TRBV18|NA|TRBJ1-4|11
ASSPLTLEKLF
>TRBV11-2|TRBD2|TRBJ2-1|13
ASSPTSGGVHEQF
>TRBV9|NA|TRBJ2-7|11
ASSVDNIYEQY
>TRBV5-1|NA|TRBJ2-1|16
ASSLGLSAYNSYNEQF
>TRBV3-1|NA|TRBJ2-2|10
ASRPMAGELF
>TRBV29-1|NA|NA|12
SVAVRGPTYEQY
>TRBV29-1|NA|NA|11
SVAGTTYYEQY
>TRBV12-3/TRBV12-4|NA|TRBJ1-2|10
ASSFRESGYT
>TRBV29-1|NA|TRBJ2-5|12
SVARQGAQETQY
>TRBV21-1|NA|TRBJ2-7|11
ARPPRWSYEQY
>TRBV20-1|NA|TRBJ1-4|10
SAADSPGKLF
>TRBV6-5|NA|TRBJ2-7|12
ASSPNRVRNEQY
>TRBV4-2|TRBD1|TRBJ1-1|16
ASRRRLVTGDKNTEAF
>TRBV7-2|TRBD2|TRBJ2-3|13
ASSSRGDHTDTQY
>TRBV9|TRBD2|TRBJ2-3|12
ASAGSGGSDTQY
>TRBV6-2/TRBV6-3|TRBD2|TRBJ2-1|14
ASSFPLAGGYNEQF
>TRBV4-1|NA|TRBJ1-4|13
ASSQDGNVGEKLF
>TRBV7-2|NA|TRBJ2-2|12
ASSPARNTGELF
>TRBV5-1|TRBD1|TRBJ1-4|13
ASSQPGQGGEKLF
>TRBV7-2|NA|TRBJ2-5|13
ASSLARAAGGTQY
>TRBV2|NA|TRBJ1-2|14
ASSPTPRRPNYGYT
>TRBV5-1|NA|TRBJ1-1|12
ASSLSFRGTEAF
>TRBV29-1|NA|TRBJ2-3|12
SVRSPVSTDTQY
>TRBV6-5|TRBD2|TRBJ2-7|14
ASSLLAGGFSYEQY